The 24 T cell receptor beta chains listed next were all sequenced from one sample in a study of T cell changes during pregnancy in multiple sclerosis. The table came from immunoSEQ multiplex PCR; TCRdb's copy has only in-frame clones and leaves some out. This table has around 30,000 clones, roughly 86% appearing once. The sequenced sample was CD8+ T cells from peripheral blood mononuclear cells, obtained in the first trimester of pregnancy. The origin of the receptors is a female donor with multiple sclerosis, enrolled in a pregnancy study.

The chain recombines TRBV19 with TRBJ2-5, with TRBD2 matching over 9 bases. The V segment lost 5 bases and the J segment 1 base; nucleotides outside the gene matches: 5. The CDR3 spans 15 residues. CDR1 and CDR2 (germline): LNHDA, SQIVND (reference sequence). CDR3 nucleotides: TGTGCCAGTAGTCCTGGACTAGCGATCCAAGAGACCCAGTACTTC. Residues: CASSPGLAIQETQYF.

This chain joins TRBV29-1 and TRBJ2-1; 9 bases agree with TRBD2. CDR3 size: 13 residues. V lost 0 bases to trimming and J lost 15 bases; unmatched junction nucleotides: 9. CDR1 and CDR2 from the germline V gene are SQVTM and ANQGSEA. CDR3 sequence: CSVEDGTGTSMFF. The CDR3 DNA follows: TGCAGCGTTGAAGATGGGACCGGGACTAGCATGTTCTTC.

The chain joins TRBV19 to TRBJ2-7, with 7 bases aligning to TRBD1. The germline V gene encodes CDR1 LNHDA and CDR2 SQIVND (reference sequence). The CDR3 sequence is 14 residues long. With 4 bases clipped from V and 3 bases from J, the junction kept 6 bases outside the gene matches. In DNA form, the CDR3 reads TGTGCCAGTAGTACAGGGGACAGCTTCTACGAGCAGTACTTC. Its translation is CASSTGDSFYEQYF. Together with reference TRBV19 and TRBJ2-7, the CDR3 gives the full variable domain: DGGITQSPKYLFRKEGQNVTLSCEQNLNHDAMYWYRQDPGQGLRLIYYSQIVNDFQKGDIAEGYSVSREKKESFPLTVTSAQKNPTAFYLCASSTGDSFYEQYFGPGTRLTVT.

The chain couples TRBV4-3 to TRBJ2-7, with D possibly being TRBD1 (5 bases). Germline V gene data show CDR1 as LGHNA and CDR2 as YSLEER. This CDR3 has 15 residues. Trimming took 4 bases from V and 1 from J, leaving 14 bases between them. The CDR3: CASSPATEPSYEQYF. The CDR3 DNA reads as TGCGCCAGCAGCCCCGCGACAGAACCTTCCTACGAGCAGTACTTC.

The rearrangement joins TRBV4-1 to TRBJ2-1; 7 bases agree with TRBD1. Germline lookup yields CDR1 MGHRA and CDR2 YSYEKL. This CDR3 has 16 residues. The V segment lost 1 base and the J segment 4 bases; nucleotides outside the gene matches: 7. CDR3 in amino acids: CASSQGERGLYNEQFF. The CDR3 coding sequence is TGCGCCAGCAGCCAAGGAGAGAGGGGGCTATACAATGAGCAGTTCTTC.

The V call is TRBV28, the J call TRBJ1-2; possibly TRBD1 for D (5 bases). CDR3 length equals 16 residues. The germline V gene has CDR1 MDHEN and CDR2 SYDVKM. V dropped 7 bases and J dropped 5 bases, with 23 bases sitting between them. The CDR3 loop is CASTPLLSGGGYGYTF. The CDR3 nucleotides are TGTGCCAGCACCCCCCTTTTATCGGGGGGAGGGTATGGCTACACCTTC.

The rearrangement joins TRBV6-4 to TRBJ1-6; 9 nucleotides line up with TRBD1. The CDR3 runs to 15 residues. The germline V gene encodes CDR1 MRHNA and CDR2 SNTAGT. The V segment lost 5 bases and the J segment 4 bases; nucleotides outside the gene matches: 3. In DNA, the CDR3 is TGTGCCAGCAGTCCCGGGACAGGGTATAATTCACCCCTCCACTTT. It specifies CASSPGTGYNSPLHF.

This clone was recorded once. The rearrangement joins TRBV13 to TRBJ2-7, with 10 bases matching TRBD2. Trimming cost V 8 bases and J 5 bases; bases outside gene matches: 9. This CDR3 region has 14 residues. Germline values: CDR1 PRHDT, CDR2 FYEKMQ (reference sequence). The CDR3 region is CASRSGGGKDEQYF. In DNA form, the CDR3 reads TGTGCCAGCCGAAGCGGGGGGGGGAAGGACGAGCAGTACTTC.

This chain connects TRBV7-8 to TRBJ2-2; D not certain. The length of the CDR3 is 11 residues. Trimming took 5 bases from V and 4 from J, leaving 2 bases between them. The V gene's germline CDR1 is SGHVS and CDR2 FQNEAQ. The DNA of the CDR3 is TGTGCCAGCAGCCTCACCGGGGAGCTGTTTTTT. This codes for CASSLTGELFF.

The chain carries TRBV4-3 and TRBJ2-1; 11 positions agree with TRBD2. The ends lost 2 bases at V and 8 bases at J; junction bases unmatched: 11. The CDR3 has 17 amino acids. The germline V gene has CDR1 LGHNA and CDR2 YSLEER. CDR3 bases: TGCGCCAGCAGCCAACCAAACCTAGCGGGAGGAGTCGATGAGCAGTTCTTC. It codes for CASSQPNLAGGVDEQFF.

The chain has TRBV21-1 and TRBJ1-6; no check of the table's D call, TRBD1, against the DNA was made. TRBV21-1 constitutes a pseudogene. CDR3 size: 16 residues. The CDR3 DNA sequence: TGTGCCAGCAGCAAAGGGAAGGGGGACAGTAATTCACCCCTCCACTTT. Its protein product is CASSKGKGDSNSPLHF.

CDR3 coding DNA: TGTGCCAGCAGCCAAGGCGTCCGCGGGGGGGCCGAAGAGACCCAGTACTTC. It translates to CASSQGVRGGAEETQYF. The chain couples TRBV4-2 to TRBJ2-5; 9 bases map to TRBD2. The J segment lost 3 bases and the V segment lost 1 base, leaving 9 bases of the junction unmatched. This CDR3 has 17 residues. Germline V gene data show CDR1 as LGHNA and CDR2 as YNFKEQ.

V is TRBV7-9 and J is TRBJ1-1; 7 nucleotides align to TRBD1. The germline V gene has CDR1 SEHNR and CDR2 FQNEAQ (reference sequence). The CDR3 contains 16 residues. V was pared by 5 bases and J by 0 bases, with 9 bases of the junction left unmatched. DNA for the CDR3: TGTGCCAGCAGCACAAAGGAGGGGGCGCTGAACACTGAAGCTTTCTTT. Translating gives CASSTKEGALNTEAFF.

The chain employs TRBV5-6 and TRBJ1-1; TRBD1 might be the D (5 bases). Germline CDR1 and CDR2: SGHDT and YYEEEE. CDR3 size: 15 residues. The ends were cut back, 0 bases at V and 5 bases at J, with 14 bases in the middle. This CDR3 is CASSLEARAGTEAFF. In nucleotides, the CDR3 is TGTGCCAGCAGCTTGGAGGCCAGGGCAGGGACTGAAGCTTTCTTT.

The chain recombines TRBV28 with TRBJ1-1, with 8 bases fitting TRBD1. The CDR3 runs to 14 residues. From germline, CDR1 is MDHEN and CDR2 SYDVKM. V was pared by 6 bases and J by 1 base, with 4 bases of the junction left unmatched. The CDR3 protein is CASSPGGENTEAFF. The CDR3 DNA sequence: TGTGCCAGCAGCCCAGGGGGCGAGAACACTGAAGCTTTCTTT. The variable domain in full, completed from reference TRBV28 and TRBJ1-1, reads DVKVTQSSRYLVKRTGEKVFLECVQDMDHENMFWYRQDPGLGLRLIYFSYDVKMKEKGDIPEGYSVSREKKERFSLILESASTNQTSMYLCASSPGGENTEAFFGQGTRLTVV.

CDR3 amino acids: CASSQLSRNTDTQYF. Here the CDR3 DNA reads TGTGCCAGCAGCCAGCTATCCCGCAACACAGATACGCAGTATTTT. The chain has TRBV16 and TRBJ2-3; no clear D gene. Between the trimmed V and J ends, which lost 3 bases and 2 bases, there was a span of 12 bases. Germline V gene sequence: CDR1 KGHSY, CDR2 FQNENV. The length of the CDR3 is 15 residues. The full variable domain, rest sourced from reference TRBV16 and TRBJ2-3, is GEEVAQTPKHLVRGEGQKAKLYCAPIKGHSYVFWYQQVLKNEFKFLISFQNENVFDETGMPKERFSAKCLPNSPCSLEIQATKLEDSAVYFCASSQLSRNTDTQYFGPGTRLTVL.

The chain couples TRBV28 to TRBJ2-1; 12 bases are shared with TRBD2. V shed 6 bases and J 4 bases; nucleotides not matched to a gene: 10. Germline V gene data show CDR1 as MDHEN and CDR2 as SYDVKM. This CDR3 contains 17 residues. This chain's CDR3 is CASSYTPTSGRYNEQFF. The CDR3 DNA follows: TGTGCCAGCAGCTACACCCCCACTAGCGGGAGGTACAATGAGCAGTTCTTC.

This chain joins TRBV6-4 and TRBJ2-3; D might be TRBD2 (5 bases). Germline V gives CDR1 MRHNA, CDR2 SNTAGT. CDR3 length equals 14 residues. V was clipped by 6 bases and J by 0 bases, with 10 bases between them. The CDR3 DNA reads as TGTGCCAGCAGGAGCGGTGCTAGCACAGATACGCAGTATTTT. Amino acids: CASRSGASTDTQYF.

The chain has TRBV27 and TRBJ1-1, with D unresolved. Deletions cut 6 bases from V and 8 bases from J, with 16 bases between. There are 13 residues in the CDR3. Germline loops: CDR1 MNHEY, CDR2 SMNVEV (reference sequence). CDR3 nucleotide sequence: TGTGCCAGCAGCCCTACCCTTGGTATGGAAGCTTTCTTT. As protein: CASSPTLGMEAFF.

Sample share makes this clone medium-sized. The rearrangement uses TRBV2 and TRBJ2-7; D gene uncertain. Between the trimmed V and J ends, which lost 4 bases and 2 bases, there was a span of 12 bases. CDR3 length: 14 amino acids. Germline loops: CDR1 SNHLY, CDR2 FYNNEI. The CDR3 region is CASSAIGRAYEQYF. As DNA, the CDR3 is TGTGCCAGCAGTGCTATAGGCCGGGCCTACGAGCAGTACTTC.

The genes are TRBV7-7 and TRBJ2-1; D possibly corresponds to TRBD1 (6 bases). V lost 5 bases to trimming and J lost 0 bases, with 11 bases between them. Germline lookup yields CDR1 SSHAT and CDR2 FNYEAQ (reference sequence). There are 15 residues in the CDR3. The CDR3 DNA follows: TGTGCCAGCAGCCTACGGACAGACTCCTACAATGAGCAGTTCTTC. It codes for CASSLRTDSYNEQFF.

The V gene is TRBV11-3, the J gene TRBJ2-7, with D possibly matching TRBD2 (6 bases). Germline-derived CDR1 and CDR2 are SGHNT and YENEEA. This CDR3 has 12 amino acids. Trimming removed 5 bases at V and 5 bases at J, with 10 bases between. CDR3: CASSLPGDEQYF. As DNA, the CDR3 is TGTGCCAGCAGCCTGCCGGGAGACGAGCAGTACTTC.

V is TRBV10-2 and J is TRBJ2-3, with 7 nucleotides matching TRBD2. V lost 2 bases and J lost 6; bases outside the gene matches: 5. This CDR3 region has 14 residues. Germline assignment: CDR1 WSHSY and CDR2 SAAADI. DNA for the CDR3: TGCGCCAGCAGTGAGATGATAGCGGGTGATACGCAGTATTTT. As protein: CASSEMIAGDTQYF.

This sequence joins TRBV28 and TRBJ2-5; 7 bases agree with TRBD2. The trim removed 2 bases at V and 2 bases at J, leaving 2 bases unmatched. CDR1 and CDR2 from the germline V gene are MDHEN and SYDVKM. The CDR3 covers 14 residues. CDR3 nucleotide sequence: TGTGCCAGCAGTTTAAATAGCGGGCAAGAGACCCAGTACTTC. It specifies CASSLNSGQETQYF. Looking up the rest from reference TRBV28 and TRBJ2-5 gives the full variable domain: DVKVTQSSRYLVKRTGEKVFLECVQDMDHENMFWYRQDPGLGLRLIYFSYDVKMKEKGDIPEGYSVSREKKERFSLILESASTNQTSMYLCASSLNSGQETQYFGPGTRLLVL.